Listed below are T cell receptor beta chains from one sample, sequenced in a study of shared clonotypes between healthy human individuals. The table came from immunoSEQ multiplex PCR; TCRdb's copy has only in-frame clones and leaves some out. The sample has nearly 1,000,000 clones, approximately 80% seen once. The sequencing sample was made of memory CD4+ T cells sorted from blood. The receptors stem from a man between 18 and 29 years old in good health. CDR3s include the opening cysteine and the closing phenylalanine or tryptophan. The order of the fields is clone size, J gene, V gene, CDR3 protein. Not every row has a clone size; where given, it reads once, few, many or a size class.

clone size: NA; J gene: TRBJ2-3; V gene: TRBV7-8; CDR3 protein: CASSLGRAGKVSTDTQYF
clone size: NA; J gene: TRBJ2-7; V gene: TRBV10-3; CDR3 protein: CAISESNAGTYEQYF
clone size: NA; J gene: TRBJ2-5; V gene: TRBV9; CDR3 protein: CASSVAASGGQETQYF
clone size: NA; J gene: TRBJ2-1; V gene: TRBV9; CDR3 protein: CASSAASGGWNEQFF
clone size: NA; J gene: TRBJ2-7; V gene: TRBV28; CDR3 protein: CASSLIAGGPEEQYF
clone size: many; J gene: TRBJ2-3; V gene: TRBV10-3; CDR3 protein: CAIMTNTDTQYF
clone size: NA; J gene: TRBJ2-1; V gene: TRBV11-2; CDR3 protein: CASSLDGGGLGNEQFF
clone size: NA; J gene: TRBJ2-3; V gene: TRBV18; CDR3 protein: CASSPPKGGQYF
clone size: NA; J gene: TRBJ2-2; V gene: TRBV11-2; CDR3 protein: CASSPTRDYGELFF
clone size: NA; J gene: TRBJ2-2; V gene: TRBV27; CDR3 protein: CASSLYWDRGRGTGELFF
clone size: once; J gene: TRBJ1-2; V gene: TRBV19; CDR3 protein: CASSPARMVEGYTF
clone size: NA; J gene: TRBJ2-5; V gene: TRBV29-1; CDR3 protein: CSVSGVDWETQYF
clone size: NA; J gene: TRBJ2-2; V gene: TRBV30; CDR3 protein: CAGTKRGGAGELFF
clone size: NA; J gene: TRBJ1-5; V gene: TRBV5-1; CDR3 protein: CASSPTGAGQPQHF
clone size: many; J gene: TRBJ2-5; V gene: TRBV7-9; CDR3 protein: CASSPPRRETQYF
clone size: NA; J gene: TRBJ1-6; V gene: TRBV30; CDR3 protein: CAWSVPGTGASPLHF
clone size: NA; J gene: TRBJ1-1; V gene: TRBV20-1; CDR3 protein: CSARASTLAFF
clone size: NA; J gene: TRBJ1-1; V gene: TRBV7-2; CDR3 protein: CASSLKAWGDTEAFF
clone size: NA; J gene: TRBJ2-7; V gene: TRBV5-1; CDR3 protein: CASSSRQGTYEQYF
clone size: NA; J gene: TRBJ2-7; V gene: TRBV19; CDR3 protein: CASSVTGGSSYEQYF
clone size: NA; J gene: TRBJ1-4; V gene: TRBV28; CDR3 protein: CASRDAGTNEKLFF
clone size: NA; J gene: TRBJ1-2; V gene: TRBV11-2; CDR3 protein: CASSQQVGYGYTF
clone size: NA; J gene: TRBJ2-2; V gene: TRBV2; CDR3 protein: CASSAQGTTGELFF
clone size: NA; J gene: TRBJ2-4; V gene: TRBV7-2; CDR3 protein: CASSLGGGKNIQYF
clone size: NA; J gene: TRBJ2-1; V gene: TRBV30; CDR3 protein: CAWRDVAGTAEQFF
clone size: few; J gene: TRBJ2-1; V gene: TRBV11-2; CDR3 protein: CASSLAGGYNEQFF
clone size: few; J gene: TRBJ2-5; V gene: TRBV11-3; CDR3 protein: CASSSYRDGETQYF
clone size: NA; J gene: TRBJ2-2; V gene: TRBV29-1; CDR3 protein: CSALGGSYTGELFF